This T cell receptor beta chain was recorded in a study of human T cells and chemical hapten exposure (dated by TCRdb to about 2021). In terms of the full investigation: For sensitization, 2% DPC in acetone was applied to a roughly 2 cm by roughly 2 cm area of upper inner arm skin. Weekly therapeutic DPC doses were additionally applied to the scalp of patients throughout the approximately 24-week study period. Patch tests used Finn chambers with 0.01% DPC on the upper back, scored after 6 days by International Contact Dermatitis Research Group standards. The mostly female patient cohort included alopecia areata with under or over 50% scalp involvement, alopecia totalis and alopecia universalis. Libraries were pooled for sequencing, and variation in per-sample TCR yields was attributed mainly to small differences in library volumes within the pool. This study followed changes in the peripheral blood TCR repertoire in vivo during primary and secondary sensitization of alopecia patients to the hapten diphenylcyclopropenone (DPC). Blood was sampled from patients pre-sensitization (week 0) and at 2, 6 and about 24 weeks after DPC sensitization. Twenty-nine alopecia patients gave blood for TCR sequencing at one to four time points (pre-sensitization, 2, 6 and 24 weeks). The full study reports these points: A positive correlation was found between the number of PT1 expanded TCRs and patch test score, with significance reached at thresholds 8, 16 and 32 but not 4. After repeated subsampling, the strength of the expansion versus patch-test correlation and the threshold at which it became significant changed. DPC sensitization did not change how many TCRs were above 1 in 1000 frequency, and no evidence was found of alterations in global repertoire structure. Because every patient had alopecia, a presumed autoimmune disease, the patients' immune response might differ from that of healthy individuals. Compared with pre-sensitization or healthy control sets, expanded TCRs formed significantly more large CDR3 similarity clusters, which is consistent with antigen-driven responses.

In light of the paper, this sample's time point label describes: patch test 3, about 24 weeks after DPC sensitization. Explained via the paper, the treatment or condition label denotes: therapeutic diphenylcyclopropenone sensitization with weekly scalp DPC. At every patch-test visit, the blood draw took place before the patch test was put on. Patients were considered eligible if aged 18 to 70, diagnosed with alopecia and deemed suitable for DPC therapy, and patients were excluded if pregnant. Unfractionated whole blood was collected in Tempus Blood RNA tubes, and total RNA was extracted from that blood. The CDR3 starts with the cysteine, ends with the phenylalanine, and has 14 residues. The retained sequence is limited to the CDR3, 42 bases, with the frame set at the first base. Trimming at the junction amounts to 0 bases on V and 2 bases on J, and the germline ends lie 7 bases apart. In the germline V gene, CDR1 corresponds to SGHRS and CDR2 to YFSETQ.

The protocol used for the library was RACE. For sequencing, a NextSeq 500 was employed. During library preparation, unique molecular identifiers were attached to individual cDNA molecules so that TCRs could be counted in a quantitative, reproducible way. From each blood RNA sample, both TCR alpha and TCR beta chains were sequenced. The study's processing was this. A median of about 87,000 TCRs per sample was observed, with a range of about 20,000 to 750,000. V, J and CDR3 annotation of the TCR reads was carried out using the Decombinator software suite. For the PS versus PT1 abundance plots, all samples were subsampled to the same number of TCRs (28,000). Expanded TCRs were defined as absent before sensitization and observed at least eight times at the 2-week time point. TCRdb ran its own pipeline on the public reads, namely fastp trimming at Q25 and MiXCR clone calling, and kept in-frame beta chains. Each record represents a unique CDR3 protein, reported with the most common genes and DNA among its rows. These V and J calls derive from TCRdb rather than the authors' analysis. The sample table contains tens of thousands of distinct CDR3 sequences; only one count was recorded for 12% of them. The top ten clones comprise 2.4% of the sample.

This clonotype has ten or more counts. It lacks a known antigen. Base qualities are not recorded, but no much larger clone differs from it by a single base. The sequence links TRBV5-1 to TRBJ2-3; the D gene cannot be resolved reliably. The receptor comes from a man aged 25 to 45 with alopecia areata. Some clones in this sample may be carry-over from other donors' samples. The material sequenced was whole blood, taken in connection with sensitization to the hapten diphenylcyclopropenone (DPC). The CDR3: CASSLGTSTDTQYF. The DNA sequence is given as TGCGCCAGCAGCTTGGGTACCTCCACAGATACGCAGTATTTT.